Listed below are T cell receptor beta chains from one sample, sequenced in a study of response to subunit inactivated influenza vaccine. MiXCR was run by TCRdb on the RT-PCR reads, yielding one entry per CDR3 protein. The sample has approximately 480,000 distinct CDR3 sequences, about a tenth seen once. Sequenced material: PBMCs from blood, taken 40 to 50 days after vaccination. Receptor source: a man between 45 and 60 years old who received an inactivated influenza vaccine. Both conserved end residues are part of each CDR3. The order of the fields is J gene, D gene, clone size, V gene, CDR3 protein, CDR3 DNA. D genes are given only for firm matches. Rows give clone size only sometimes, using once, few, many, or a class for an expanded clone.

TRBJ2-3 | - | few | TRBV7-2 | CASSPSQGAYTQYF | TGTGCCAGCAGCCCCAGCCAAGGGGCCTATACGCAGTATTTT
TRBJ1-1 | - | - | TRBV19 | CASSMNTEAFF | TGTGCCTCCAGCATGAACACTGAAGCTTTCTTT
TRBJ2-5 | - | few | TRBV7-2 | CASSLARGYQETQYF | TGTGCCAGCAGCTTAGCGCGAGGCTACCAAGAGACCCAGTACTTC
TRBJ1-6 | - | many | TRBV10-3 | CAISESGDNSPLHF | TGTGCCATCAGTGAGTCGGGGGATAATTCACCCCTCCACTTT
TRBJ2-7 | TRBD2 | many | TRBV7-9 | CASSSSGTTYYEQYF | TGTGCCAGCAGCTCCTCCGGGACTACTTATTACGAGCAGTACTTC
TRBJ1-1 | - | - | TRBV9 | CASSEGAANTEAFF | TGTGCCAGCTCGGAGGGAGCAGCGAACACTGAAGCTTTCTTT
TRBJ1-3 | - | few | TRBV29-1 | CSVADVAARNTIYF | TGCAGCGTGGCAGACGTAGCCGCTCGAAACACCATATATTTT
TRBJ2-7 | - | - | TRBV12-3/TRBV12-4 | CASSRRPRPYEQYF | TGTGCCAGCAGTCGCCGGCCCAGGCCCTACGAGCAGTACTTC
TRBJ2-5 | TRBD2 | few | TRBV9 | CASSDGTSRIGGTQYF | TGTGCCAGCAGCGACGGGACTAGCCGAATAGGAGGGACCCAGTACTTC
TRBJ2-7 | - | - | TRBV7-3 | CASSLSSSSSYEQYF | TGTGCCAGCAGCTTATCCAGTTCGAGCTCCTACGAGCAGTACTTC
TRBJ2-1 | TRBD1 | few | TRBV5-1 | CASSLPGTGYNEQFF | TGCGCCAGCAGCTTACCCGGGACAGGGTACAATGAGCAGTTCTTC
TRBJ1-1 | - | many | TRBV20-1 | CSARSPSTTLSVMNTEAFF | TGCAGTGCTAGAAGCCCTTCGACGACTCTGTCTGTAATGAACACTGAAGCTTTCTTT
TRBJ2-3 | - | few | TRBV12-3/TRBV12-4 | CASSLTSSFTDTQYF | TGTGCCAGCAGTTTAACGAGTTCATTCACAGATACGCAGTATTTT